The text below deals with one TCR beta chain. Its specific antigen is unknown. The record has no base qualities; no much larger clone is one base away. This entry comes from a study of graft-versus-host responses after intestinal transplantation (dated by TCRdb to 2020 to 2022). With respect to the entire study: The transplants that recipients got were multivisceral, liver-intestinal, or isolated intestinal. Every recipient was given anti-thymocyte globulin induction, then maintenance tacrolimus and steroids for 3 to 4 years. After intestinal transplantation, graft-versus-host and host-versus-graft alloreactive T cell clones were followed in the graft, circulation and bone marrow using bulk TCR-beta CDR3 sequencing. Alloreactive clones were identified by sequencing pre-transplant mixed lymphocyte reaction products and comparing them with unstimulated pre-transplant donor and recipient T cells. Of the approximately 25 intestinal transplant recipients enrolled in the cohort, one of whom was a retransplant, 3 patients without pretransplant specimens were excluded. Donor T cell macrochimerism was defined as a peak of at least 4% donor T cells among recipient peripheral blood mononuclear cells. Rather than going through the commercial service, samples from three later patients were sequenced in-house on an Illumina MiSeq and processed with MiXCR.

What the time point label conveys for this sample: cells obtained before transplantation from donor or recipient. CD3+CD4+ and CD3+CD8+ populations were FACS-sorted from unstimulated pre-transplant donor and recipient cells taken from spleen or lymph nodes. Library preparation employed the immunoSEQ multiplex PCR assay. For most patients, genomic DNA was isolated using the Qiagen DNeasy Blood and Tissue Kit and was shipped frozen to Adaptive Biotechnologies for TCR sequencing. High-throughput TCR-beta CDR3 sequencing of genomic DNA from most patients was performed by Adaptive Biotechnologies. As for the authors' bioinformatics: Adaptive's ImmunoSEQ software supplied the TCR sequencing data for under 20 patients, while MiXCR and VDJtools were used to process a few other patients. To correct CD4 versus CD8 sorting errors, sequences present in both subsets at a frequency ratio below 5:1 were removed. CDR3 nucleotide sequences shared between donor and recipient were removed because the origin of such sequences could not be assigned. To count as alloreactive, a clone needed at least 2-fold expansion over unstimulated cells and a minimum CFSE-low frequency of 0.002% (template counts) or 0.001% (read counts). A clone was considered mappable if detected in the sequenced pre-transplant spleen, lymph node, or MLR CFSE-low populations of the donor or recipient. The cumulative frequency of alloreactive clones was calculated as a percentage of all sequences, weighted by copy number. Held by TCRdb, this immuneACCESS table contains in-frame sequences only and omits some clones. Under half of the omission traces to an unresolved V gene where checked; the cause of the rest is unknown. V, J and clone size are taken as reported in that table, and D and trimming were inferred from the DNA itself. This sample has around 110,000 clones in its table, and around nine tenths of those were observed once. The ten largest clones add up to approximately 0.17% of the sample.

What the work shows at the level of the full study, not this receptor alone: Early after transplant, declines in HvG clones were associated with peak levels of circulating GvH clones. GvH clones turned up in recipient bone marrow, with some appearing earlier in ileal mucosa or blood, a pattern consistent with an intestinal mucosal origin. Patients with donor T cell macrochimerism had high GvH to HvG T cell clonal ratios in their allografts. The conclusions were limited by the relatively low number and heterogeneity of the intestinal transplant patients.

The junction shows trimming of 5 bases on V and 2 bases on J, and the gene matches do not reach 19 bases of it. CDR3 length: 19 amino acids, cysteine to phenylalanine. Solely the CDR3 DNA is kept, with 57 bases framed from the first base. The germline V gene sets CDR1 to SGHVS and CDR2 to FQNEAQ. Recombination connected TRBV7-8 to TRBJ2-5; 8 bases in between match TRBD1. The specimen was unstimulated CD4+ T cells sorted from spleen or lymph node cells, collected before intestinal transplant. The receptor comes from a human donor who received an intestinal transplant. The CDR3 reads CASSNRKELRGLNQETQYF. The nucleotides read TGTGCCAGCAGCAACCGGAAAGAGCTCAGGGGGCTTAATCAAGAGACCCAGTACTTC.